This T cell receptor (beta chain) was obtained from a study of cytomegalovirus exposure and HLA in healthy donors. Study observations and caveats: Most TCR sequences showed up rarely, but some public TCRs showed up in many donors. Indistinguishability led to the exclusion of some V segments, TRBV6-2 and TRBV6-3 included.

The PCR made use of 60 Vbeta and 13 Jbeta primers. Generated by immunoSEQ multiplex PCR, the TCRdb table keeps only in-frame clones and is missing some. The table has about 170,000 clones, 75% to 85% seen once. Concerning this clone: Its specificity is unknown.

The donors, nominally healthy at sampling, likely had unrecorded immune exposures. J gave up 5 bases and V 3 bases, and 9 bases lay outside the gene matches. The CDR3 spans 15 residues. Germline-derived CDR1 and CDR2 are SEHNR and FQNEAQ (reference sequence). This clonotype was sampled from a woman in her 50s in good health and CMV-seropositive. The chain couples TRBV7-9 to TRBJ2-5; the match to TRBD2 covers 7 bases. The sample was PBMCs. The CDR3 DNA sequence: TGTGCCAGCAGCTTTTCGACCGGGACTATTGAGACCCAGTACTTC. This translates into CASSFSTGTIETQYF. The full variable domain, rest sourced from reference TRBV7-9 and TRBJ2-5, is DTGVSQNPRHKITKRGQNVTFRCDPISEHNRLYWYRQTLGQGPEFLTYFQNEAQLEKSRLLSDRFSAERPKGSFSTLEIQRTEQGDSAMYLCASSFSTGTIETQYFGPGTRLLVL.